The clone carrying this T cell receptor (beta chain) was seen repeatedly, ten times or more. Its antigen is as yet unknown. The entry originates in a study of molecular identifiers for immune sequencing clone quantification. The wider study: Split five ways in replicates, RNA from roughly 20,000 or 100,000 naive CD8 cells had four portions sequenced. General study findings and limits: For highly expanded clones, sizes could be underestimated when identical TCR molecules share a barcode.

CDR1 and CDR2 (germline): SEHNR, FQNEAQ (reference sequence). The CDR3 is made up of 14 amino acids. Trimming cost V 4 bases and J 3 bases, with 9 bases left between them. TCRdb re-analysed the PCR reads in MiXCR, keeping a single row per CDR3 protein. The sample shows 490,000 or so distinct CDR3 sequences, about 25% of them seen only once. Every naive CD8 library was made from between about 17,000 and 1,100,000 sorted cells with 10%, 30% or 50% RNA. This chain uses TRBV7-9 with TRBJ1-4, with D tentatively TRBD1 (6 bases). The TCR sequence derives from a human donor in good health. Some libraries in this study had Jurkat cell RNA spiked in. The sequenced sample was naive CD8+ T cells from blood, with Jurkat cell RNA spiked in. Subset here: FACS-sorted CD8+CD4-CCR7+CD45RA+ naive T cells. The CDR3 here is CASSSGEPNEKLFF. CDR3 DNA sequence: TGTGCCAGCAGCTCAGGGGAACCTAATGAAAAACTGTTTTTT.